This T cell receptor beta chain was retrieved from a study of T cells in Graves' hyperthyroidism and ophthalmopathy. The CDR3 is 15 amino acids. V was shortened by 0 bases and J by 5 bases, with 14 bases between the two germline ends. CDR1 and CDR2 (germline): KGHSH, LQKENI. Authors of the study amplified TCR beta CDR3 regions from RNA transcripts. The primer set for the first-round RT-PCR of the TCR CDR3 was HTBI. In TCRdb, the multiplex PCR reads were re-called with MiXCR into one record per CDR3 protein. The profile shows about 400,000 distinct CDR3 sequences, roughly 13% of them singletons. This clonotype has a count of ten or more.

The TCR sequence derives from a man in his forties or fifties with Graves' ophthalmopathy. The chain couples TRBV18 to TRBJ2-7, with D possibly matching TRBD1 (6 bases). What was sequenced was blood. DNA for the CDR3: TGTGCCAGCTCACCACCGGCAGGGGTTTCCCACGAGCAGTACTTC. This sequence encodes CASSPPAGVSHEQYF.